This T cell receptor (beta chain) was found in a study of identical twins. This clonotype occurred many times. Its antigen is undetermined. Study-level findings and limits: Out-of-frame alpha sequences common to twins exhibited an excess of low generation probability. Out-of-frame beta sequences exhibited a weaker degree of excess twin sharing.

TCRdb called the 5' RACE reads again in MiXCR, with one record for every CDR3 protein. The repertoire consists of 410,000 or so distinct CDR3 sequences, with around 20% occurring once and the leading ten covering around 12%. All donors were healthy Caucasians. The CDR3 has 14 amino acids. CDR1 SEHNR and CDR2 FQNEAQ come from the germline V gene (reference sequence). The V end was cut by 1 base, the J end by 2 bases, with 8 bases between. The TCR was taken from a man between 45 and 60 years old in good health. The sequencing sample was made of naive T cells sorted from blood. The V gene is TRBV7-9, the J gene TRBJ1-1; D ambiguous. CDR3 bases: TGTGCCAGCAGCTTAGGCCGAACCAACACTGAAGCTTTCTTT. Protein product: CASSLGRTNTEAFF.